This T cell receptor (beta chain) stems from a study of CD8 T cells in ankylosing spondylitis. This clonotype occurred many times. TCRdb processed the 5' RACE reads anew with MiXCR; each CDR3 protein has one entry. The table lists about 35,000 distinct CDR3 sequences, about 3% of them singletons. Per germline, CDR1 SGDLS and CDR2 YYNGEE. Unmatched junction bases numbered 10, after V lost 6 bases and J lost 5 bases. The CDR3 has 15 amino acids. The sample was blood, either unsorted or a sorted T cell fraction (not recorded which). The chain recombines TRBV9 with TRBJ2-5; 10 bases align to TRBD2. The receptor was isolated from a male donor with ankylosing spondylitis or in good health (not recorded which). CDR3 sequence (DNA): TGTGCCAGCAACCAAGCGGGGGGGCCGTCCGAGACCCAGTACTTC. This sequence encodes CASNQAGGPSETQYF.